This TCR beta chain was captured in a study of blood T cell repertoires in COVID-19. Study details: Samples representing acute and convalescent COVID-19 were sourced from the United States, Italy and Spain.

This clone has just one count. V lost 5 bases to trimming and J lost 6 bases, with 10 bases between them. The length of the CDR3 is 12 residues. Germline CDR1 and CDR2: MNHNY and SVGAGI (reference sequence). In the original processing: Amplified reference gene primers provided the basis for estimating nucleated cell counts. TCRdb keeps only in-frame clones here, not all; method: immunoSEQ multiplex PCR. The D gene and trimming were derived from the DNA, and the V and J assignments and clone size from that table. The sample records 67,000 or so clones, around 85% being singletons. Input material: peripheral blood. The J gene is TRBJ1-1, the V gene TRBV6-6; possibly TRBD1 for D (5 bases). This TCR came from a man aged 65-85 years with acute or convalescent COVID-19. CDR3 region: CASSRGIAEAFF. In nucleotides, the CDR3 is TGTGCCAGCAGTCGGGGCATCGCTGAAGCTTTCTTT.